This T cell receptor (beta chain) was found in a study of blood T cell repertoires in COVID-19. Turning to the study itself: COVID-19 samples collected from the United States, Italy and Spain covered acute and convalescent phases.

Seattle's enrolled individuals joined amid active infection and were then monitored longitudinally. Only in-frame clones appear in the TCRdb table, and some are missing; sequencing was by immunoSEQ multiplex PCR. Altogether about 350,000 clones are present, roughly 90% being singletons, with the ten largest covering around 4%. The TCR comes from a woman in her sixties with COVID-19, enrolled during active disease. The sequenced sample was peripheral blood.

Here the CDR3 DNA reads TGCAGTGCTATGGGGGGTACACCCCTCCACTTT. Protein product: CSAMGGTPLHF. The V gene is TRBV20-1, the J gene TRBJ1-6; maybe TRBD1 (5 bases). The germline V and J ends were trimmed by 4 bases and 11 bases, with 9 bases remaining between them. Germline V gene data show CDR1 as DFQATT and CDR2 as SNEGSKA (reference sequence). This CDR3 has 11 residues.